The rows below give T cell receptor delta chains drawn from one sample of a study of human gamma delta and Vdelta1 T cells. TCRdb re-called the PCR reads with CATT. The sample has under 7,000 delta-chain clones; roughly a tenth are singletons. The sequenced sample was naive CD27+ Vdelta1 gamma-delta T cells from blood. The receptor source for this set is a human donor in good health. The CDR3 runs from the conserved cysteine through the conserved F or W. D genes are given only for firm matches. Where a row states a size, it is once, few, many or the class of an expanded clone; other rows omit it.

V gene: TRDV1; clone size: -; D gene: TRDD3; J gene: TRDJ1; CDR3 DNA: TGTGCTCTTGGGGAGTTCACTCCCGACCCGGACGTACTGGGGGATACAAGGGACCGTAACAAAATAAAACTCATCTTT; CDR3 protein: CALGEFTPDPDVLGDTRDRNKIKLIF
V gene: TRDV1; clone size: -; D gene: TRDD3; J gene: TRDJ1; CDR3 DNA: TGTGCTCTTGGGGTCCTCCTTCCCCCCACTGGGGGATACGCAATCGATAAACTCATCTTT; CDR3 protein: CALGVLLPPTGGYAIDKLIF
V gene: TRDV1; clone size: medium-sized; D gene: TRDD3; J gene: TRDJ1; CDR3 DNA: TGTGCTCTTGGGGAAATCCCCCGACGGGCTGGGGGACCCACCGATAAACTCATCTTT; CDR3 protein: CALGEIPRRAGGPTDKLIF
V gene: TRDV2; clone size: -; D gene: -; J gene: TRDJ1; CDR3 DNA: TGTGCCACCACCTATCATAAACTCATCTTT; CDR3 protein: CATTYHKLIF
V gene: TRDV1; clone size: -; D gene: TRDD3; J gene: TRDJ1; CDR3 DNA: TGTGCTCTTGGGGACCCGCTGCTGGGGGGCTCCTATAAACTCATCTTT; CDR3 protein: CALGDPLLGGSYKLIF
V gene: TRDV1; clone size: -; D gene: TRDD3; J gene: TRDJ1; CDR3 DNA: TGTGCTCTTGGGGAACGGTCCCGGGGATACGTGAGAAACACCGATAAACTCATCTTT; CDR3 protein: CALGERSRGYVRNTDKLIF
V gene: TRDV1; clone size: -; D gene: TRDD3; J gene: TRDJ1; CDR3 DNA: TGTGCTCTTGGGGAAACACGTAGGGGGGATTCGTACACCGATAAACTCATCTTT; CDR3 protein: CALGETRRGDSYTDKLIF
V gene: TRDV1; clone size: few; D gene: TRDD3; J gene: TRDJ1; CDR3 DNA: TGTGCTCTTGGGGAACGGGACGGGATACGATACGGACTGGGGGGCCCGAGGTACACCGATAAACTCATCTTT; CDR3 protein: CALGERDGIRYGLGGPRYTDKLIF
V gene: TRDV1; clone size: medium-sized; D gene: -; J gene: TRDJ1; CDR3 DNA: TGTGCTCTTGGGTATACACCCTACCCAAAACTCATCTTT; CDR3 protein: CALGYTPYPKLIF
V gene: TRDV1; clone size: large; D gene: -; J gene: TRDJ1; CDR3 DNA: TGTGCTCTTGGGAACCCGAGGTCGAAACTCATCTTT; CDR3 protein: CALGNPRSKLIF
V gene: TRDV1; clone size: many; D gene: TRDD3; J gene: TRDJ1; CDR3 DNA: TGTGCTCTTGGGGAACTCGTACCTAGGCGTCTGGGGGATACGCTGAAACTCATCTTT; CDR3 protein: CALGELVPRRLGDTLKLIF
V gene: TRDV1; clone size: medium-sized; D gene: TRDD3; J gene: TRDJ1; CDR3 DNA: TGTGCTCTTGGGGGCGCCTTCCTATGGCTGGGGGATACGTCGGGCGATAAACTCATCTTT; CDR3 protein: CALGGAFLWLGDTSGDKLIF
V gene: TRDV1; clone size: -; D gene: TRDD3; J gene: TRDJ1; CDR3 DNA: TGTGCTCTTGGGGAACACCCGCGGGGAGTGTTCTGGGGGATACGGGCTGGGCGGACCGATAAACTCATCTTT; CDR3 protein: CALGEHPRGVFWGIRAGRTDKLIF
V gene: TRDV1; clone size: -; D gene: -; J gene: TRDJ1; CDR3 DNA: TGTGCTCTTGGGGAAAGGCGACTCATCTTT; CDR3 protein: CALGERRLIF
V gene: TRDV1; clone size: medium-sized; D gene: TRDD2; J gene: TRDJ1; CDR3 DNA: TGTGCTCTTGGGGAGCCTTCTTCCCGTCGGTCCTTCCTCTTGACTTCTCCACTCATCTTT; CDR3 protein: CALGEPSSRRSFLLTSPLIF
V gene: TRDV1; clone size: medium-sized; D gene: TRDD3; J gene: TRDJ1; CDR3 DNA: TGTGCTCTTGGGGAACGAAATCTACCTTTGGGTACTGTTAGGATACGGTCACAGTACACCGATAAACTCATCTTT; CDR3 protein: CALGERNLPLGTVRIRSQYTDKLIF
V gene: TRDV1; clone size: large; D gene: -; J gene: TRDJ1; CDR3 DNA: TGTGCTCTTGGGGCGTACACGCGGGGCTTGGCCGATAAACTCATCTTT; CDR3 protein: CALGAYTRGLADKLIF
V gene: TRDV1; clone size: few; D gene: -; J gene: TRDJ1; CDR3 DNA: TGTGCTCTTGGGCAGAGGCCTTTCCCTTCCGCCAAACTCATCTTT; CDR3 protein: CALGQRPFPSAKLIF
V gene: TRDV1; clone size: large; D gene: -; J gene: TRDJ1; CDR3 DNA: TGTGCTCTTGGGGAAAGGTTAGGAGCACTTTACACCGATAAACTCATCTTT; CDR3 protein: CALGERLGALYTDKLIF
V gene: TRDV1; clone size: few; D gene: TRDD3; J gene: TRDJ1; CDR3 DNA: TGTGCTCTTGGGTTGTCCCGGGGATACGTGCGAAACACCGATAACCTCATCTTT; CDR3 protein: CALGLSRGYVRNTDNLIF
V gene: TRDV2; clone size: -; D gene: TRDD3; J gene: TRDJ1; CDR3 DNA: TGTGCCTCCACCCGGGGGATACCTAAGAGGCTCATCTTT; CDR3 protein: CASTRGIPKRLIF
V gene: TRDV1; clone size: -; D gene: -; J gene: TRDJ1; CDR3 DNA: TGTGCTCTTGGGCCGAGGTGTCCTACTAATCACCCATCGCTGGGCGTTATACCGGGCGATAAACTCATCTTT; CDR3 protein: CALGPRCPTNHPSLGVIPGDKLIF
V gene: TRDV1; clone size: many; D gene: -; J gene: TRDJ1; CDR3 DNA: TGTGCTCTGGAGCCGCGTACAACTCAGGAATCCCGAGCGTACACCGATAAACTCATCTTT; CDR3 protein: CALEPRTTQESRAYTDKLIF
V gene: TRDV1; clone size: -; D gene: -; J gene: TRDJ1; CDR3 DNA: TGTGCTCTTGGGGAACTAGTTCCCGTACTTCCATATCGGGTTTCTCTGAACAGGGCCGATAAACTCATCTTT; CDR3 protein: CALGELVPVLPYRVSLNRADKLIF
V gene: TRDV1; clone size: -; D gene: TRDD3; J gene: TRDJ1; CDR3 DNA: TGTGCTCTTGGGGGGCCGTTTTCGCTACTGGGGACTCGAGGGCACACCGATAAACTCATCTTT; CDR3 protein: CALGGPFSLLGTRGHTDKLIF
V gene: TRDV1; clone size: medium-sized; D gene: -; J gene: TRDJ1; CDR3 DNA: TGTGCTCTTGGGGAACGGAGGGACCTACGTACTGGGAGGACCGATAAACTCATCTTT; CDR3 protein: CALGERRDLRTGRTDKLIF
V gene: TRDV1; clone size: few; D gene: -; J gene: TRDJ1; CDR3 DNA: TGTGCTCTTGGGGGCCTTTTACTACGCAGGGGATCCCTAAATAAACTCATCTTT; CDR3 protein: CALGGLLLRRGSLNKLIF
V gene: TRDV1; clone size: -; D gene: -; J gene: TRDJ1; CDR3 DNA: TGTGCTCTTGGGGGAAGTGGCACCGCCTTCCTACGGCGTACTGGGGGCATAAACACCGATAAACTCATCTTT; CDR3 protein: CALGGSGTAFLRRTGGINTDKLIF
V gene: TRDV1; clone size: few; D gene: -; J gene: TRDJ1; CDR3 DNA: TGTGCTCTTGGGGAGCTGGAAGTTCCCAGCCACAGACGCGGAACCACCGATAAACTCATCTTT; CDR3 protein: CALGELEVPSHRRGTTDKLIF
V gene: TRDV1; clone size: few; D gene: TRDD3; J gene: TRDJ1; CDR3 DNA: TGTGCTCTTGGGGAACATGTTCCCCTACGTGGGTCCTGGGGGAGCTGGTCTTTTAAACTCATCTTT; CDR3 protein: CALGEHVPLRGSWGSWSFKLIF
V gene: TRDV1; clone size: few; D gene: TRDD3; J gene: TRDJ1; CDR3 DNA: TGTGCTCTAACCGGAGAGGTCCTACGACTGGGGGTCCGATCTGATAAACTCATCTTT; CDR3 protein: CALTGEVLRLGVRSDKLIF
V gene: TRDV1; clone size: -; D gene: TRDD3; J gene: TRDJ1; CDR3 DNA: TGTGCTCTTGGGCTGGGAATTCCCTCCCGGGCTGGGGGCCAAATGGGGACCGATAAACTCATCTTT; CDR3 protein: CALGLGIPSRAGGQMGTDKLIF
V gene: TRDV1; clone size: -; D gene: TRDD3; J gene: TRDJ1; CDR3 DNA: TGTGCTCTTGGGGAACCGGCCTTGCGGAGGAGGGGATACCGGTACACCGATAAACTCATCTTT; CDR3 protein: CALGEPALRRRGYRYTDKLIF
V gene: TRDV1; clone size: few; D gene: -; J gene: TRDJ1; CDR3 DNA: TGTGCTCTTGGGGAACGATTTCCCTCCTTTAGGTGGCGGAAACTCATCTTT; CDR3 protein: CALGERFPSFRWRKLIF
V gene: TRDV1; clone size: -; D gene: -; J gene: TRDJ1; CDR3 DNA: TGTGCTCTTGGGGCCCGGAGGAAACTCATCTTT; CDR3 protein: CALGARRKLIF
V gene: TRDV1; clone size: -; D gene: TRDD3; J gene: TRDJ1; CDR3 DNA: TGTGCTCTTGGGGAACTTAAGTACCGCTGGGGGGCCCTCGATAAACTCATCTTT; CDR3 protein: CALGELKYRWGALDKLIF
V gene: TRDV1; clone size: few; D gene: TRDD3; J gene: TRDJ1; CDR3 DNA: TGTGCTCTTGGGGAACCCCAGAAAGGGCCACTACGTGGGCAACCTGGGGGATACAGAGGTTTTTGGACCGATAAACTCATCTTT; CDR3 protein: CALGEPQKGPLRGQPGGYRGFWTDKLIF
V gene: TRDV1; clone size: few; D gene: TRDD3; J gene: TRDJ1; CDR3 DNA: TGTGCTCTTGGGGAACTTAATAGGATAGGAAGCTCATCCAAATACTGGGGGACAAGGTACACCGATAAACTCATCTTT; CDR3 protein: CALGELNRIGSSSKYWGTRYTDKLIF
V gene: TRDV1; clone size: few; D gene: TRDD3; J gene: TRDJ1; CDR3 DNA: TGTGCTCTTGGGGACTTAACACCTAACTGGGGGATACGCGCCGGTAAACTCATCTTT; CDR3 protein: CALGDLTPNWGIRAGKLIF
V gene: TRDV1; clone size: medium-sized; D gene: -; J gene: TRDJ1; CDR3 DNA: TGTGCTCTTGGGGAAAATCCTATTATGCCTTCGGCCGATAAACTCATCTTT; CDR3 protein: CALGENPIMPSADKLIF
V gene: TRDV1; clone size: few; D gene: TRDD3; J gene: TRDJ1; CDR3 DNA: TGTGCTCTTGGGGAACGGTCGTCCTGGGGGCCCCTAAAGCTAAAGGTCACCGATAAACTCATCTTT; CDR3 protein: CALGERSSWGPLKLKVTDKLIF
V gene: TRDV1; clone size: -; D gene: TRDD3; J gene: TRDJ1; CDR3 DNA: TGTGCTCTTGGGGCCCACCGTCATAAATTGGCCTTCTTGGGGGATACAGAGCCGTCGGCGAGGGGAAAACTCATCTTT; CDR3 protein: CALGAHRHKLAFLGDTEPSARGKLIF
V gene: TRDV1; clone size: few; D gene: TRDD3; J gene: TRDJ1; CDR3 DNA: TGTGCTCTTGGGTGCCATACCGGCCTACGGGGATTTACTGGGGGATACAGGAAGAAGTTGAGCGATAAACTCATCTTT; CDR3 protein: CALGCHTGLRGFTGGYRKKLSDKLIF
V gene: TRDV1; clone size: medium-sized; D gene: TRDD3; J gene: TRDJ1; CDR3 DNA: TGTGCTCTTGGCGGAAAAAACTGGGGGATACGCCGAAACACCGATAAACTCATCTTT; CDR3 protein: CALGGKNWGIRRNTDKLIF
V gene: TRDV1; clone size: -; D gene: -; J gene: TRDJ1; CDR3 DNA: TGTGCTCTTGGGGAAAGGGATGTGGTGTACCGCCCGCCGGTGGGGGAAATAGGGGTGTACACCGATAAACTCATCTTT; CDR3 protein: CALGERDVVYRPPVGEIGVYTDKLIF
V gene: TRDV1; clone size: medium-sized; D gene: -; J gene: TRDJ1; CDR3 DNA: TGTGCTCTTGGGGAACTGCCTTCCTACAGAGTTCTAGGGCCCAAACGGTTGGGGGATAGTGCGTACACCGATAAACTCATCTTT; CDR3 protein: CALGELPSYRVLGPKRLGDSAYTDKLIF
V gene: TRDV1; clone size: -; D gene: -; J gene: TRDJ1; CDR3 DNA: TGTGCTCTTGGGACGGGGAGGGACTTCCTACGGCATTCTGGGGGACGGGATAAACTCATCTTT; CDR3 protein: CALGTGRDFLRHSGGRDKLIF
V gene: TRDV1; clone size: -; D gene: -; J gene: TRDJ1; CDR3 DNA: TGTGCTCTTGGGAAGAATTCGGGCCACTTCACCGATAAACTCATCTTT; CDR3 protein: CALGKNSGHFTDKLIF
V gene: TRDV1; clone size: medium-sized; D gene: -; J gene: TRDJ1; CDR3 DNA: TGTGCTCTTGGGGGAACGAGTACCCTTATCACTACTAATAAACTCATCTTT; CDR3 protein: CALGGTSTLITTNKLIF
V gene: TRDV1; clone size: medium-sized; D gene: -; J gene: TRDJ1; CDR3 DNA: TGTGCTCTTGGGAAAGCGGGCCGTGGCCTTCTTCCTCCTAATCGTCCCTGGGGGTACACCGATAAACTCATCTTT; CDR3 protein: CALGKAGRGLLPPNRPWGYTDKLIF